A single sample is the source of the 7 T cell receptor beta chains below, sequenced in a study of blood T cell repertoires in COVID-19. Sequencing used immunoSEQ multiplex PCR; TCRdb keeps in-frame clones, though not all of them. This repertoire shows about 260,000 clones, 75% to 90% found once; its top ten account for over 3.5%. Sequencing was carried out using peripheral blood. Receptors originate from a woman aged 40 to 50 with acute or convalescent COVID-19.

This chain joins TRBV2 and TRBJ2-3, with TRBD2 identical over 9 bases. The V and J ends lost 4 bases and 6 bases, in that order; junction bases with no gene match: 5. CDR1 is SNHLY and CDR2 is FYNNEI in the germline V gene. The CDR3 extends over 14 amino acids. CDR3 amino acids: CASSATTSGDTQYF. CDR3 DNA sequence: TGTGCCAGCAGTGCTACGACTAGCGGCGATACGCAGTATTTT.

J is TRBJ2-5 and V is TRBV9; maybe TRBD2 (6 bases). V was pared by 4 bases and J by 5 bases, with 18 bases between. The V gene's germline CDR1 is SGDLS and CDR2 YYNGEE. The length of the CDR3 is 15 residues. This CDR3 reads CASSMPWGRGETQYF. The CDR3 region has the DNA TGTGCCAGCAGCATGCCGTGGGGCCGGGGGGAGACCCAGTACTTC.

This clone appeared once. The chain couples TRBV3-1 (or the pseudogene TRBV3-2) to TRBJ2-4; 8 bases agree with TRBD1. Germline assignment: CDR1 LGHDT and CDR2 YNNKEL (reference sequence). The CDR3 sequence is 16 residues long. J was trimmed by 0 bases and V by 4 bases; bases with no gene match: 5. The DNA of the CDR3 is TGTGCCAGCAGCCCGCGACAGGGGATAGCCAAAAACATTCAGTACTTC. It encodes CASSPRQGIAKNIQYF.

This clone was detected only once. The V call is TRBV7-2, the J call TRBJ2-5, with D hard to call. The CDR3 covers 11 residues. Germline CDR1 SGHTA, CDR2 FQGNSA. Deletions cut 5 bases from V and 5 bases from J, with 6 bases between. Here the CDR3 reads CASSPPETQYF. The DNA for the CDR3 is TGTGCCAGCAGCCCCCCTGAGACCCAGTACTTC.

The gene calls are TRBV13 and TRBJ1-2; possibly TRBD1 for D (5 bases). The CDR3 has 15 residues. V shed 5 bases and J shed 5 bases, with 18 bases lying between them. Germline CDR1 is PRHDT and CDR2 is FYEKMQ (reference sequence). Here the CDR3 reads CASSGVDSTGYGYTF. The CDR3, as DNA: TGTGCCAGCAGCGGGGTTGATTCCACAGGTTATGGCTACACCTTC.

The chain links TRBV6-6 to TRBJ1-5; possible D gene TRBD1, 5 bases. The CDR3 has 13 residues. Germline lookup yields CDR1 MNHNY and CDR2 SVGAGI (reference sequence). V was pared by 4 bases and J by 9 bases, with 13 bases between. As DNA, the CDR3 is TGTGCCAGCAGTTCGGACAACCCTCGGCCCCAGCATTTT. It specifies CASSSDNPRPQHF.

This sequence joins TRBV5-4 and TRBJ2-2; 9 bases are a match to TRBD1. Per the germline V gene, CDR1 is SGHNT and CDR2 is YYREEE (reference sequence). This CDR3 has 16 residues. The trim removed 5 bases at V and 7 bases at J, leaving 12 bases unmatched. In DNA form, the CDR3 reads TGTGCCAGCAGTTCTGCAGAGACAGGGGGATACGGGGAGCTGTTTTTT. It is translated as CASSSAETGGYGELFF.